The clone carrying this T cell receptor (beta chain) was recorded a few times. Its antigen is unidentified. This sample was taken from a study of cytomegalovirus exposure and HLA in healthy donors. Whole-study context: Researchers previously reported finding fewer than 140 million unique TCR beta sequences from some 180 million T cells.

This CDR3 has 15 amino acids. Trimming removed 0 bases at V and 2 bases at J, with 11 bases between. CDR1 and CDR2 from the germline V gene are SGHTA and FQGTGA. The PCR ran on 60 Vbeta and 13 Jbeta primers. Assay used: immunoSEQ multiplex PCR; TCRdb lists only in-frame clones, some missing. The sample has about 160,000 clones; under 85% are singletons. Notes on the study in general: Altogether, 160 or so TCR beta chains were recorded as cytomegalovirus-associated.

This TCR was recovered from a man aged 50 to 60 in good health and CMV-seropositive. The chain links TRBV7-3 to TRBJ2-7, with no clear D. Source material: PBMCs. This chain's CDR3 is CASSLTQAATYEQYF. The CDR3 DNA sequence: TGTGCCAGCAGCTTAACCCAGGCTGCTACCTACGAGCAGTACTTC.